This entry is about one T cell receptor beta chain. Antigen: not known. The length of the CDR3 is 16 residues. Germline V CDR1 and CDR2: ENHRY, SYGVKD. V was trimmed by 5 bases and J by 1 base, leaving 17 bases between them. The record originates from a study of T cell repertoires and HLA-DP antigens. Overall study: Alloreactive CD4+ T cells targeted HLA-DP on transduced HeLa. Sorted CD137+CD4+ samples averaged around 230 ng DNA; pre-culture CD4+ samples, 1,000 to 1,500 ng. Overall study findings and caveats: Average cumulative frequency of previously undetected clones was under 40% against one allele and around 50% against the other.

Untouched CD4+ T cells were bead-isolated at around 98% purity. Method: immunoSEQ multiplex PCR; TCRdb's copy keeps in-frame clones and lacks some. The sample contains about 120,000 clones, roughly 92% of which appear only once. The clonotype originates from a woman between 18 and 29 years old in good health and CMV-seronegative. The chain links TRBV10-3 to TRBJ2-5; D might be TRBD1 or TRBD2, each matching 6 bases. Material for sequencing was CD4+ T cells from PBMCs. The CDR3 DNA reads TGTGCCATCAGTACCACTAGCTTAGGGGGCCAAGAGACCCAGTACTTC. Protein: CAISTTSLGGQETQYF.